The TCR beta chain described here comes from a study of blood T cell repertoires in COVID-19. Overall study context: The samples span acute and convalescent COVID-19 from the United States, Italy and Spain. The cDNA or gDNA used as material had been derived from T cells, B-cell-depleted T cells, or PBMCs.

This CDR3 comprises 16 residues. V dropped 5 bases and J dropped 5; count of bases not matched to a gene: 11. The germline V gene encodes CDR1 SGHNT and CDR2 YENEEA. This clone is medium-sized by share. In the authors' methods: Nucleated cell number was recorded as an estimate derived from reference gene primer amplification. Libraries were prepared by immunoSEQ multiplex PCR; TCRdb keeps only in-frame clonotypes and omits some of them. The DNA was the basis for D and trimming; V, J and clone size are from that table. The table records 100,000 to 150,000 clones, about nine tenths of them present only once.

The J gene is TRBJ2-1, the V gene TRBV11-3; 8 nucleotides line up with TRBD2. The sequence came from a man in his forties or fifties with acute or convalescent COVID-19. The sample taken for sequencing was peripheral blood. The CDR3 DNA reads TGTGCCAGCAGCCCCAGCAGTGGCGGGAGGAACAATGAGCAGTTCTTC. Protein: CASSPSSGGRNNEQFF.